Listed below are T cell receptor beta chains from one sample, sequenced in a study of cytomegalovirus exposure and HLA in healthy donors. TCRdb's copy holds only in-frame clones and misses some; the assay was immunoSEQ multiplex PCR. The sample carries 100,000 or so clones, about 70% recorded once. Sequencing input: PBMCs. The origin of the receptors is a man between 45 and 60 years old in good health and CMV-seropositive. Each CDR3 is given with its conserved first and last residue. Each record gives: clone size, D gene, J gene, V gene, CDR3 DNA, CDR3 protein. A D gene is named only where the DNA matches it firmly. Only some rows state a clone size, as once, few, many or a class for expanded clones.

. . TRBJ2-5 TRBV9 TGTGCCAGCAGCGTAGGAGCGGTCCAGCAAGAGACCCAGTACTTC CASSVGAVQQETQYF
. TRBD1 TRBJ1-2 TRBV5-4 TGTGCCAGCAGCTTAGGGACAGCGGACTATGGCTACACCTTC CASSLGTADYGYTF
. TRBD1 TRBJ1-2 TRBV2 TGTGCCACAAGACCTGACAGGGGGCCGGGGGGCTACACCTTC CATRPDRGPGGYTF
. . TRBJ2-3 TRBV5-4 TGTGCCAGCAGCTGGCGGGACGGGTCAGATACGCAGTATTTT CASSWRDGSDTQYF
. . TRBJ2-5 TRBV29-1 TGCAGCGTTCCAGGACTAAGAAAAGAGACCCAGTACTTC CSVPGLRKETQYF
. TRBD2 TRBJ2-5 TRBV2 TGTGCCAGCAGCGCATGGACTAGCGGGAAACAAGAGACCCAGTACTTC CASSAWTSGKQETQYF
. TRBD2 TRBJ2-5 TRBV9 TGTGCCAGCAGCGTAGGGGCCGGCGGGGGCCAAGAGACCCAGTACTTC CASSVGAGGGQETQYF
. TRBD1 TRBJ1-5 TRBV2 TGTGCCAGCAAGGACAGGGCTAATCAGCCCCAGCATTTT CASKDRANQPQHF
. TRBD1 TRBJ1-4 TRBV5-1 TGCGCCAGCAGCCCCGGACAGGGGTCGCAATATGAAAAACTGTTTTTT CASSPGQGSQYEKLFF
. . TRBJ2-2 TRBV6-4 TGTGCCAGCAGTGAGTTACAGAACACCGGGGAGCTGTTTTTT CASSELQNTGELFF
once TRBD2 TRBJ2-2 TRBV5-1 TGCGCCAGCAGCGGCACGAGCGGGGTCAACGGGGAGCTGTTTTTT CASSGTSGVNGELFF
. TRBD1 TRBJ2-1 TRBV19 TGTGCCAGTATGAGGGGGCAGTACTCCTACAATGAGCAGTTCTTC CASMRGQYSYNEQFF
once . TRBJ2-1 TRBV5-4 TGTGCCAGCTCCTCCCAGGCCAGCTCCTACAATGAGCAGTTCTTC CASSSQASSYNEQFF
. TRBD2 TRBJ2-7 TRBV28 TGTGCCAGCAGTTTAGCGGGAGAGTCCTACGAGCAGTACTTC CASSLAGESYEQYF
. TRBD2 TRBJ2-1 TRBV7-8 TGTGCCAGCAGCACGGGGACTAGCGATGAGCAGTTCTTC CASSTGTSDEQFF
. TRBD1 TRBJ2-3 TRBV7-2 TGTGCCAGCAGCTATGACAGGGGGCAGGCTACGCAGTATTTT CASSYDRGQATQYF
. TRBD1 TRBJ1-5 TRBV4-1 TGCGCCAGCAGCCAAGAGACAGGGCGCAATCAGCCCCAGCATTTT CASSQETGRNQPQHF
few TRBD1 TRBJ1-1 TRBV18 TGTGCCAGCTCACCAGTGGACAGGGGGAACACTGAAGCTTTCTTT CASSPVDRGNTEAFF
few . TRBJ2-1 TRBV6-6 TGTGCCAGCACCCAATCTAGAACCCTACACCCCCAGTTCTTC CASTQSRTLHPQFF
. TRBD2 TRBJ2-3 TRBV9 TGTGCCAGCAGCCCGACTAGCGGGGGTGGAGATACGCAGTATTTT CASSPTSGGGDTQYF
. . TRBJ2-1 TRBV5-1 TGCGCCAGCAGCTTGGCCGGGAGCTCCTACAATGAGCAGTTCTTC CASSLAGSSYNEQFF
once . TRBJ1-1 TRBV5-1 TGCGCCAGCAGCTTGGTCGGGGGGGGGACTGAAGCTTTCTTT CASSLVGGGTEAFF
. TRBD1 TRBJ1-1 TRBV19 TGTGCCAGTAGTATACAGGGGGTTTCGGGAGCTTTCTTT CASSIQGVSGAFF
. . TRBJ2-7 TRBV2 TGTGCCAGCAGTGAACAACAGGGCACCATCCACGAGCAGTACTTC CASSEQQGTIHEQYF
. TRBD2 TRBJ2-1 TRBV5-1 TGCGCCAGCAGCTTACAGCTCGGTAGCGGGGGGGCCCATCGGGATGAGCAGTTCTTC CASSLQLGSGGAHRDEQFF
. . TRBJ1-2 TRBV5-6 TGTGCCAGCAGCTTGGTCCCTCCAGACTTCTATGGCTACACCTTC CASSLVPPDFYGYTF
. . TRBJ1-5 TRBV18 TGTGCCAGCTCACCGCGAGGGGCGGGGAGCAATCAGCCCCAGCATTTT CASSPRGAGSNQPQHF
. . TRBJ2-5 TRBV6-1 TGTGCCAGCAGGGACTGGAGTTGGGAGACCCAGTACTTC CASRDWSWETQYF
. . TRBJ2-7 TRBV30 TGTGCCTGGGGAACAGCCTACTACGAGCAGTACTTC CAWGTAYYEQYF
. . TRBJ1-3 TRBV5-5 TGTGCCAGCAGCTCCGCGGGCTCTGGAAACACCATATATTTT CASSSAGSGNTIYF
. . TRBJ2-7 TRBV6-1 TGTGCCACCGGAGCCGGGGGACAGAGAACCTACGAGCAGTACTTC CATGAGGQRTYEQYF
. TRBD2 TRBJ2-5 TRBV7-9 TGTGCCAGCAGCTTAGTAACTAGCGGGAGAGGGGAAGAGACCCAGTACTTC CASSLVTSGRGEETQYF
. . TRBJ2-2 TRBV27 TGTGCCAGCACCAGATACAGGGAGAACACCGGGGAGCTGTTTTTT CASTRYRENTGELFF
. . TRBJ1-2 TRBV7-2 TGTGCCAGCAGCCGCCAGGGGATCTATGGCTACACCTTC CASSRQGIYGYTF
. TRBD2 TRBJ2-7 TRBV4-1 TGCGCCAGCCGTGGGACTAGTAACGAGCAGTACTTC CASRGTSNEQYF
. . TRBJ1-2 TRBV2 TGTGCCAGCAGAGGAGGGGAGGATGGCTACACCTTC CASRGGEDGYTF
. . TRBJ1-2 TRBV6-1 TGTGCCAGCAGTGAAAATTACGGGTCCTATGGCTACACCTTC CASSENYGSYGYTF
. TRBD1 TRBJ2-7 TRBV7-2 TGTGCCAGCAGCTTGGGGGACAGGGACTCCTACGAGCAGTACTTC CASSLGDRDSYEQYF
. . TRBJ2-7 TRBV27 TGTGCCAGCAAGGACAGCTCCTACGAGCAGTACTTC CASKDSSYEQYF
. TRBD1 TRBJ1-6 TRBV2 TGTGCCAGCAGTGCATCAGGGGGTTTCAATTCACCCCTCCACTTT CASSASGGFNSPLHF
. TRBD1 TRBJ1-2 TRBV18 TGTGCCAGCTCACCACCGGGTGGGACAGTTTATGGCTACACCTTC CASSPPGGTVYGYTF
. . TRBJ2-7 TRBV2 TGTGCCAGCGGGGTTACAGGACAAATGGAACAGTACTTC CASGVTGQMEQYF
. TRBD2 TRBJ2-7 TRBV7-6 TGTGCCAGCAGCTTATCACCGGGACTAGCGGGATACGAGCAGTACTTC CASSLSPGLAGYEQYF
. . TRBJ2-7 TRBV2 TGTGCCAGCAGTGAATGGTACAGGGCTGGGGACGAGCAGTACTTC CASSEWYRAGDEQYF
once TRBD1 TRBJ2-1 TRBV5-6 TGTGCCAGCAGCTGGGACAGGGGTTACAATGAGCAGTTCTTC CASSWDRGYNEQFF
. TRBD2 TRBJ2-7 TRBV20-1 TGCAGTGCGGAGCGGGACTACGAGCAGTACTTC CSAERDYEQYF
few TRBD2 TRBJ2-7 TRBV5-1 TGCGCCAGCAGCTTGGCTAGCGGGAGTTTGGTGAACGAGCAGTACTTC CASSLASGSLVNEQYF
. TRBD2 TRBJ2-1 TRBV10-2 TGCGCCAGCAGGGAAGCGGGAGTCACCTACAATGAGCAGTTCTTC CASREAGVTYNEQFF
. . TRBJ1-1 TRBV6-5 TGTGCCAGCAAACGACGGCGGCTAATGGGCACTGAAGCTTTCTTT CASKRRRLMGTEAFF
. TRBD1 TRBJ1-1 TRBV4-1 TGCGCCAGCAGCCCGTCCCACAGGGGGAACACTGAAGCTTTCTTT CASSPSHRGNTEAFF
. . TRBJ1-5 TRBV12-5 TGTGCTAGCTCGGGTGGGTCCGGCGATCAGCCCCAGCATTTT CASSGGSGDQPQHF
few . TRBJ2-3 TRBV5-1 TGCGCCAGCAGCCGAAGATGGGGGGCGGCGGGGGGCACAGATACGCAGTATTTT CASSRRWGAAGGTDTQYF
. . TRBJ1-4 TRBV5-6 TGTGCCAGCAGCTTGAGGGAGACAGAAAAACTGTTTTTT CASSLRETEKLFF